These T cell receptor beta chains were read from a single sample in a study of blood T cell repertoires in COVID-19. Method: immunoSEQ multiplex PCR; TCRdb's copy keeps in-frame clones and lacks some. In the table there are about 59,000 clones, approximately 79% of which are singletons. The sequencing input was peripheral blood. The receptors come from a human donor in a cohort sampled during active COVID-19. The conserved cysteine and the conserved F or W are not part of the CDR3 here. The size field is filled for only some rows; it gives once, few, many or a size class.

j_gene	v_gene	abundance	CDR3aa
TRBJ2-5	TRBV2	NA	ASSRPGTGVKTQY
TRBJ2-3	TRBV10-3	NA	ATGPGGAFTDTQY
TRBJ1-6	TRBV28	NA	ASSFRTPLH
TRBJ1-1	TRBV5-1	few	ASSPQGEYTEAF
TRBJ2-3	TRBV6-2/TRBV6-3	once	ASSLWTSHTDTQY
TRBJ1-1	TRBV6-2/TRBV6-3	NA	ASSYYGGATEAF
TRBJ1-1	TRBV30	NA	AWSDQVMGNTEAF
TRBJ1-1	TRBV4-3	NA	ASSQVPVREIITEAF
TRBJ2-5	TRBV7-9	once	ASSRGTAQETQY
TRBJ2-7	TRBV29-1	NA	SVGQGVPSYEQY
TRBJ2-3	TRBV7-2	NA	ASSKETGGGTDTQY
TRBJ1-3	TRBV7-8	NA	ASSSRQGGNTIY
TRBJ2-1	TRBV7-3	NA	ASSLVGPKMEQF
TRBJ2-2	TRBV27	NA	ACRTGNTGELF
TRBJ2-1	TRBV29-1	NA	SVEGDRYNEQF
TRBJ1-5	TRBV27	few	ASSLSGDGRNQPQH
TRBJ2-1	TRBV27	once	ASSSRGTYEQF
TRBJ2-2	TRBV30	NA	AWIAWGSGELF
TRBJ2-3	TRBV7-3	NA	ASSINPLAGAGNTQY
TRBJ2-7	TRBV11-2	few	ASSLDRGEQY
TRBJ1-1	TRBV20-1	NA	SVIKGYEAF
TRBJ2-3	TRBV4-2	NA	ASSRRTSGTDTQY